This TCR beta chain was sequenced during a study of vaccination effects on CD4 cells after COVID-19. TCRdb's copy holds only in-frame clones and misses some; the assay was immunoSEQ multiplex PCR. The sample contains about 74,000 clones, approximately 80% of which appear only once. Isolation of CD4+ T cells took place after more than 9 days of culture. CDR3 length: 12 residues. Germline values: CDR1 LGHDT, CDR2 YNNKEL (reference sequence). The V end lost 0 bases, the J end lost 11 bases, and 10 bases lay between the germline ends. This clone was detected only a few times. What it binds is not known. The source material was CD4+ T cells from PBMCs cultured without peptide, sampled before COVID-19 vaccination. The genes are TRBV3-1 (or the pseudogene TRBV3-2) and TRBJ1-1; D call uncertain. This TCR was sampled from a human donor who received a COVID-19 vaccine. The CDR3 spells CASSQDRVYAFF. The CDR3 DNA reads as TGTGCCAGCAGCCAAGACCGGGTTTACGCTTTCTTT.